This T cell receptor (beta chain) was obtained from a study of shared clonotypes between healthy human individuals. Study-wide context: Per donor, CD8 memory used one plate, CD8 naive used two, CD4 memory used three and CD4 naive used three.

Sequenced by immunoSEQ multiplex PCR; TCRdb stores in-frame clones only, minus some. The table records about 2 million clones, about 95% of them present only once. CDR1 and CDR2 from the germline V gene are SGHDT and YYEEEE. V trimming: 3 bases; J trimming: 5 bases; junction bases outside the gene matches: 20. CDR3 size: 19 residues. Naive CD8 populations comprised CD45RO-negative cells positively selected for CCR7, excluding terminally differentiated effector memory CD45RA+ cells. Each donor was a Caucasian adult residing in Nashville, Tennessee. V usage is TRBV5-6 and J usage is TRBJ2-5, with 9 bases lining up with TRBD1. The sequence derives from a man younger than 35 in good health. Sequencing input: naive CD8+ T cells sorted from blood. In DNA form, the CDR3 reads TGTGCCAGCAGCTCCGGGACAGGGTCCCCAGAGGCTCCAGCTGAGACCCAGTACTTC. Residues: CASSSGTGSPEAPAETQYF. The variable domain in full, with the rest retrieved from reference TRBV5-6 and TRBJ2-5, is DAGVTQSPTHLIKTRGQQVTLRCSPKSGHDTVSWYQQALGQGPQFIFQYYEEEERQRGNFPDRFSGHQFPNYSSELNVNALLLGDSALYLCASSSGTGSPEAPAETQYFGPGTRLLVL.